The 3 T cell receptor beta chains listed next were all sequenced from one sample in a study of shared clonotypes between healthy human individuals. This table comes from immunoSEQ multiplex PCR, and its TCRdb copy is limited to in-frame clones, with some not included. The table lists 500,000 to 550,000 clones, 90% to 97% of them singletons. Material: naive CD4+ T cells sorted from blood. As to subset: CD45RA+ positively selected. The source of these receptors is a woman between 25 and 40 years old in good health.

Only one count was recorded for this clone. The CDR3 sequence is CASSLGQFARETQYF. The CDR3 DNA sequence: TGTGCCAGCAGTTTAGGGCAGTTCGCGCGGGAGACCCAGTACTTC. The chain recombines TRBV27 with TRBJ2-5; no clear D gene. CDR3 length: 15 residues. V gave up 2 bases and J gave up 5 bases, with 15 bases separating them. Germline V gives CDR1 MNHEY, CDR2 SMNVEV (reference sequence).

This clone was observed once. The V gene is TRBV5-4, the J gene TRBJ2-5; the D is unclear. The DNA end lines up better with TRBJ2-7; the J call may be wrong. Germline assignment: CDR1 SGHNT and CDR2 YYREEE (reference sequence). This CDR3 is 13 amino acids long. CDR3 region: CASIRLPSYEQYF. CDR3 sequence (DNA): TGTGCCAGCATACGCCTACCCTCCTACGAGCAGTACTTC.

Here the CDR3 reads CASSLGSTGGGTEAFF. The CDR3 bases are TGTGCCAGCAGCTTAGGTTCGACAGGGGGGGGAACTGAAGCTTTCTTT. The rearrangement uses TRBV11-2 and TRBJ1-1; 9 bases are a match to TRBD1. V shed 1 base, J shed 5 bases, and the junction held 8 bases outside the gene matches. CDR1 and CDR2 from the germline V gene are SGHAT and FQNNGV. The CDR3 totals 16 residues.